One and the same sample provided the 4 T cell receptor beta chains below, sequenced in a study of regulatory T cells in long-lasting Graves disease. Time point here: newly diagnosed GD, antithyroid drugs for less than 3 months. Making the TCR library involved RNA that had been extracted from PBMCs. According to the study, TCR beta libraries were built with iRepertoire HTBI primers and CDR3-region Arm-PCR. TCRdb itself ran the multiplex PCR reads through MiXCR, one entry per CDR3 protein. The sample includes 350,000 to 400,000 distinct CDR3 sequences, around 15% of them seen just once. The same data also went into a second study, on T cells in Graves' hyperthyroidism and ophthalmopathy.

Sequencing was performed on peripheral blood mononuclear cells (PBMCs), taken at new diagnosis, from a patient treated with antithyroid drugs. Every receptor here comes from a woman under 30 with Graves disease.

Turning to this clonotype: The junction departs from the called germline gene at one end, perhaps through a read error. The rearrangement links TRBV5-1 to TRBJ2-3, with 8 positions matching TRBD2. CDR1 is SGHRS and CDR2 is YFSETQ in the germline V gene. The length of the CDR3 is 18 residues. The CDR3 here is CASSLVAGTLTSTDTQYF. CDR3 coding DNA: TGTGCCAGCAGCTTGGTAGCGGGAACTTTAACTAGCACAGATACGCAGTATTTT.

This clonotype was observed many times. The junction does not match germline at one end; this may be a read error. The rearrangement joins TRBV5-1 to TRBJ1-5; 7 positions match TRBD1. The CDR3 loop spans 14 amino acids. Germline CDR1 is SGHRS and CDR2 is YFSETQ. The chain's CDR3 is CASSPGQVNQPQHF. CDR3 sequence (DNA): TGTGCCAGCAGTCCCGGACAGGTCAATCAGCCCCAGCATTTT.

The V and J genes are TRBV2 and TRBJ1-2; no definite D call. Trimming pared 6 bases from V and 2 bases from J, leaving 13 bases between. Germline CDR1 reads SNHLY; CDR2 reads FYNNEI. The CDR3 is made up of 14 amino acids. The CDR3 sequence: CASRSDSRNYGYTF. The CDR3 bases are TGTGCCAGCAGATCGGACTCCCGAAACTATGGCTACACCTTC. The variable domain in full, with the rest retrieved from reference TRBV2 and TRBJ1-2, is EPEVTQTPSHQVTQMGQEVILRCVPISNHLYFYWYRQILGQKVEFLVSFYNNEISEKSEIFDDQFSVERPDGSNFTLKIRSTKLEDSAMYFCASRSDSRNYGYTFGSGTRLTVV.

This clonotype was picked up many times. The J gene is TRBJ2-1, the V gene TRBV27; D might be TRBD2 (5 bases). This CDR3 has 14 residues. Germline assignment: CDR1 MNHEY and CDR2 SMNVEV (reference sequence). Trimming stripped 6 bases from V and 6 bases from J, with 15 bases between. CDR3 protein: CASSRGRGSNEQFF. The CDR3 region has the DNA TGTGCCAGCAGCCGAGGGAGAGGGAGCAATGAGCAGTTCTTC.